Presented here are 28 T cell receptor beta chains from one specimen sequenced in a study of OX40 agonist ivuxolimab in advanced cancers. The method was immunoSEQ multiplex PCR; TCRdb's version includes in-frame clones alone and lacks a portion of them. The sample contains 90,000 to 100,000 clones, roughly 95% of which appear only once. Source: CD4+ or CD8+ T cells sorted from blood, taken in a trial of the OX40 agonist ivuxolimab. The receptor source for this set is an adult with an advanced solid tumor such as melanoma, head and neck, liver or kidney cancer.

On this clone: The sample holds other DNA sequences that translate to the same CDR3. The chain combines TRBV5-1 with TRBJ1-1; D remains unclear. Germline CDR1 reads SGHRS; CDR2 reads YFSETQ. With 2 bases removed from V and 3 bases from J, the gap between germline ends came to 5 bases. The CDR3 is 12 residues long. The CDR3 loop is CASSLADTEAFF. The CDR3 nucleotides are TGCGCCAGCAGCTTAGCAGACACTGAAGCTTTCTTT.

This clone was observed a few times. The chain carries TRBV30 and TRBJ1-1; D is unresolved. The CDR3 sequence is 13 residues long. Between the trimmed V and J ends, which lost 8 bases and 1 base, there was a span of 14 bases. Per germline, CDR1 GTSNPN and CDR2 SVGIG (reference sequence). This CDR3 reads CAGPWHKNTEAFF. Written as DNA, the CDR3 is TGTGCCGGGCCCTGGCACAAGAACACTGAAGCTTTCTTT.

The chain couples TRBV6-5 to TRBJ1-1; unclear D gene. The CDR3 sequence is 12 residues long. V was cut by 3 bases and J by 5 bases, with 7 bases left in between. Per germline, CDR1 MNHEY and CDR2 SVGAGI. The CDR3: CASSYGRTEAFF. The CDR3 DNA follows: TGTGCCAGCAGTTATGGAAGAACTGAAGCTTTCTTT.

V is TRBV5-4 and J is TRBJ1-3; D is perhaps TRBD1 (5 bases). This CDR3 has 15 residues. V shed 0 bases and J shed 4 bases, with 11 bases lying between them. The germline V gene has CDR1 SGHNT and CDR2 YYREEE (reference sequence). CDR3 residues: CASSLEDNPGNTIYF. The CDR3 DNA reads as TGTGCCAGCAGCTTGGAGGACAACCCAGGAAACACCATATATTTT.

The rearrangement uses TRBV4-3 and TRBJ1-3, with TRBD1 as a possible D gene (5 bases). Germline lookup yields CDR1 LGHNA and CDR2 YSLEER. With 4 bases removed from V and 4 bases from J, the gap between germline ends came to 17 bases. The CDR3 length is 16 residues. CDR3 DNA: TGCGCCAGCAGCCCGAGTTTTCGGCAGGGCGGAAACACCATATATTTT. Encoded protein: CASSPSFRQGGNTIYF.

The chain couples TRBV28 to TRBJ2-3; 9 nucleotides match TRBD2. The ends lost 4 bases at V and 1 base at J; junction bases unmatched: 6. Germline V gene sequence: CDR1 MDHEN, CDR2 SYDVKM. CDR3 length: 16 residues. The CDR3 is CASSSWTSEGTDTQYF. DNA of the CDR3: TGTGCCAGCAGTTCTTGGACTAGCGAAGGCACAGATACGCAGTATTTT.

The genes are TRBV28 and TRBJ2-1, with 7 nucleotides matching TRBD2. Per germline, CDR1 MDHEN and CDR2 SYDVKM. This CDR3 has 14 amino acids. V shed 5 bases, J shed 7 bases, and the junction held 8 bases outside the gene matches. CDR3 in amino acids: CASSPGLGGNEQFF. The DNA for the CDR3 is TGTGCCAGCAGTCCCGGACTGGGGGGGAATGAGCAGTTCTTC.

This clone was seen only once. The chain combines TRBV27 with TRBJ2-3; D remains unclear. The CDR3 is made up of 13 amino acids. The V end lost 7 bases, the J end lost 1 base, and 9 bases lay between the germline ends. Per the germline V gene, CDR1 is MNHEY and CDR2 is SMNVEV (reference sequence). The CDR3 loop is CASTFAGTDTQYF. The CDR3 DNA follows: TGTGCCAGCACCTTCGCGGGCACAGATACGCAGTATTTT.

The V and J genes are TRBV11-3 and TRBJ2-7; TRBD2 is a possible D gene (6 bases). In germline, CDR1 is SGHNT, CDR2 YENEEA. Trimming removed 5 bases from V and 7 bases from J, with 15 bases in between. This CDR3 contains 13 residues. The CDR3 nucleotides are TGTGCCAGCAGCCAAGGCTCTGCGGGGGAGCAGTACTTC. Translating gives CASSQGSAGEQYF.

The V call is TRBV28, the J call TRBJ2-3, with 8 bases that match TRBD2. The CDR3 runs to 14 residues. CDR1 is MDHEN and CDR2 is SYDVKM in the germline V gene. Trimming cost V 6 bases and J 6 bases; bases outside gene matches: 8. The chain's CDR3 is CASSGLAVRDTQYF. DNA of the CDR3: TGTGCCAGCAGCGGACTAGCAGTGAGGGATACGCAGTATTTT.

The chain couples TRBV5-3 to TRBJ2-4; 8 nucleotides align to TRBD1. TRBV5-3 is assigned to the ORF class and has an uncertain function. The J segment lost 1 base and the V segment lost 3 bases, leaving 15 bases of the junction unmatched. CDR3 size: 19 residues. The CDR3 sequence: CARSWGQARWGSAKNIQYF. CDR3 in DNA: TGTGCCAGAAGCTGGGGACAGGCGAGGTGGGGATCGGCCAAAAACATTCAGTACTTC.

The rearrangement uses TRBV28 and TRBJ2-1; perhaps D is TRBD1 or TRBD2 (5 bases each). CDR1 MDHEN and CDR2 SYDVKM come from the germline V gene. Trimming took 3 bases from V and 3 from J, leaving 9 bases between them. The CDR3 is 14 residues long. The CDR3 spells CASSFAGGYNEQFF. The CDR3 nucleotides are TGTGCCAGCAGTTTTGCTGGGGGCTACAATGAGCAGTTCTTC.

Note on this clone: This same CDR3 is encoded by further DNA sequences in the sample. The chain combines TRBV4-1 with TRBJ2-7; D not resolved. CDR3 length equals 12 residues. V gave up 0 bases and J gave up 3 bases, with 3 bases separating them. Germline CDR1 and CDR2: MGHRA and YSYEKL. The CDR3 loop is CASSQDGYEQYF. For the CDR3, the DNA is TGCGCCAGCAGCCAAGATGGCTACGAGCAGTACTTC.

The chain joins TRBV27 to TRBJ2-7; tentatively, D is TRBD1 (5 bases). Trimming removed 6 bases at V and 0 bases at J, with 15 bases between. The CDR3 contains 15 residues. The germline CDR1 and CDR2 sequences are MNHEY and SMNVEV (reference sequence). The CDR3: CASSPSQASSYEQYF. CDR3 DNA: TGTGCCAGCAGCCCCTCACAGGCCAGCTCCTACGAGCAGTACTTC.

The V gene is TRBV27, the J gene TRBJ2-5, with 8 nucleotides matching TRBD2. Per germline, CDR1 MNHEY and CDR2 SMNVEV (reference sequence). The CDR3 loop spans 11 amino acids. V was clipped by 4 bases and J by 11 bases; unmatched bases: 3. This CDR3 is CASSSGGEQYF. The CDR3 nucleotides read TGTGCCAGCAGTTCCGGGGGGGAGCAGTACTTC.

The chain combines TRBV29-1 with TRBJ1-2; D is undetermined. The V end was cut by 3 bases, the J end by 3 bases, with 8 bases between. The CDR3 has 12 amino acids. Germline-derived CDR1 and CDR2 are SQVTM and ANQGSEA. CDR3: CSVDSPDYGYTF. DNA for the CDR3: TGCAGCGTTGACAGCCCAGACTATGGCTACACCTTC.

The V call is TRBV5-4, the J call TRBJ2-7; 9 bases map to TRBD1. CDR3 length equals 14 residues. The V and J ends lost 4 bases and 4 bases, in that order; junction bases with no gene match: 6. Per germline, CDR1 SGHNT and CDR2 YYREEE (reference sequence). The CDR3 nucleotides read TGTGCCAGCAGCCCGGGACAGGGAGGTTACGAGCAGTACTTC. Residues: CASSPGQGGYEQYF.

J is TRBJ2-5 and V is TRBV18; tentatively, D is TRBD1 (7 bases). This CDR3 region has 14 residues. Trimming removed 4 bases from V and 5 bases from J, with 14 bases in between. Per the germline V gene, CDR1 is KGHSH and CDR2 is LQKENI. Written as DNA, the CDR3 is TGTGCCAGCTCACTACAGGGGCTAGCGGAGACCCAGTACTTC. Its protein product is CASSLQGLAETQYF.

The chain employs TRBV4-1 and TRBJ1-2, with D possibly matching TRBD1 (6 bases). The CDR3 extends over 18 amino acids. The ends were cut back, 4 bases at V and 6 bases at J, with 27 bases in the middle. Per germline, CDR1 MGHRA and CDR2 YSYEKL. The CDR3 here is CASSPTPGRYREMDGYTF. The CDR3 bases are TGCGCCAGCAGCCCTACCCCTGGCAGATACAGGGAAATGGATGGCTACACCTTC.

This clone was recorded once. V gene TRBV6-6 combines with J gene TRBJ2-7; D is uncertain. Per the germline V gene, CDR1 is MNHNY and CDR2 is SVGAGI (reference sequence). The V and J ends lost 8 bases and 1 base respectively, with 9 bases between them. The CDR3 is 12 amino acids. The CDR3 reads CASGPRSYEQYF. CDR3 sequence (DNA): TGTGCCAGCGGCCCGCGGTCCTACGAGCAGTACTTC.

The chain carries TRBV4-1 and TRBJ2-2, with 9 bases that match TRBD2. The CDR3 contains 16 residues. Germline values: CDR1 MGHRA, CDR2 YSYEKL. V lost 4 bases to trimming and J lost 7 bases; unmatched junction nucleotides: 10. In nucleotides, the CDR3 is TGCGCCAGCAGCCCGGTAATTAGCGGGAGTAACGGGGAGCTGTTTTTT. Translation: CASSPVISGSNGELFF.

The CDR3 region is CASSLDREDEKLFF. In nucleotides, the CDR3 is TGTGCCAGCAGCTTGGACAGGGAGGATGAAAAACTGTTTTTT. This sequence joins TRBV5-5 and TRBJ1-4; D may be TRBD1 (6 bases). CDR3 length: 14 residues. Germline loops: CDR1 SGHKS, CDR2 YYEKEE (reference sequence). Trimming took off 0 bases at V and 6 bases at J, with 9 bases between the two ends.

This clone was seen once. This chain connects TRBV5-4 to TRBJ2-7; possibly TRBD1 for D (5 bases). The CDR3 consists of 15 residues. The V gene's germline CDR1 is SGHNT and CDR2 YYREEE (reference sequence). V lost 1 base, J lost 1 base, and 12 bases lay in between. The CDR3 bases are TGTGCCAGCAGCTTGTTAGGGCAGGGATCCTACGAGCAGTACTTC. Protein sequence: CASSLLGQGSYEQYF.

This clone was found once. The CDR3 is CASSLGPSYEQYF. The CDR3 nucleotides read TGTGCCAGCAGCTTAGGACCGAGCTACGAGCAGTACTTC. V gene TRBV7-2 combines with J gene TRBJ2-7; D gene unclear. Germline V gene sequence: CDR1 SGHTA, CDR2 FQGNSA. V lost 1 base, J lost 3 bases, and 7 bases lay in between. This CDR3 is 13 amino acids long.

The chain links TRBV9 to TRBJ2-3; the match to TRBD2 covers 16 bases. J gave up 8 bases and V 3 bases, and 3 bases lay outside the gene matches. Germline CDR1 is SGDLS and CDR2 is YYNGEE. There are 15 residues in the CDR3. The CDR3, as DNA: TGTGCCAGCAGCGCCGGGACTAGCGGGGGGGGTACGCAGTATTTT. Translating gives CASSAGTSGGGTQYF.

The chain uses TRBV9 and TRBJ2-7; 7 bases map to TRBD1. J gave up 7 bases and V 0 bases, and 10 bases lay outside the gene matches. The germline CDR1 and CDR2 sequences are SGDLS and YYNGEE. The CDR3 length is 15 residues. The CDR3 sequence: CASSVGTGTLREQYF. DNA of the CDR3: TGTGCCAGCAGCGTAGGGACAGGAACGCTGAGGGAGCAGTACTTC. Looking up the rest from reference TRBV9 and TRBJ2-7 gives the full variable domain: DSGVTQTPKHLITATGQRVTLRCSPRSGDLSVYWYQQSLDQGLQFLIQYYNGEERAKGNILERFSAQQFPDLHSELNLSSLELGDSALYFCASSVGTGTLREQYFGPGTRLTVT.

This chain joins TRBV12-5 and TRBJ2-7; tentative D call: TRBD1 (5 bases). This CDR3 comprises 14 residues. Trimming cost V 3 bases and J 2 bases, with 11 bases left between them. CDR1 and CDR2 (germline): LGHNT, FRNRAP. CDR3 sequence reads: CASGFSVQAYEQYF. The CDR3 nucleotides are TGTGCTAGTGGTTTCTCGGTACAGGCCTACGAGCAGTACTTC.

CDR3 nucleotides: TGTGCCAGTAAGGGACAGAACACCGGGGAGCTGTTTTTT. Its translation: CASKGQNTGELFF. The chain links TRBV19 to TRBJ2-2; tentative D call: TRBD1 (6 bases). V shed 7 bases and J shed 1 base, with 7 bases lying between them. The germline gives CDR1 LNHDA, CDR2 SQIVND (reference sequence). The CDR3 length is 13 residues.